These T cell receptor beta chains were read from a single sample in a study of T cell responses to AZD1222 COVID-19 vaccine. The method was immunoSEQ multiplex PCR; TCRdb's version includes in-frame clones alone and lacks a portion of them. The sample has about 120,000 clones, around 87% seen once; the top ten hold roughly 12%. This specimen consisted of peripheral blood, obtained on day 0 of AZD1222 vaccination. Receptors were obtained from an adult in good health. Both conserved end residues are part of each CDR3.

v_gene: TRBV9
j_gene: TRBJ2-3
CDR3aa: CASSIRQSTDTQYF

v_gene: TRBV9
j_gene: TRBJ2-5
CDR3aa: CASSGGRGETQYF

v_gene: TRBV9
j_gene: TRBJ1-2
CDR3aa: CASSVASQDYGYTF

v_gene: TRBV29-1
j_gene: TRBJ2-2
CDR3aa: CSATGTGELFF

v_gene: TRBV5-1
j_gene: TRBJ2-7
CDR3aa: CASSLEGLDYEQYF

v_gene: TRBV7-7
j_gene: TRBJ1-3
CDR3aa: CASSRSSGNTIYF

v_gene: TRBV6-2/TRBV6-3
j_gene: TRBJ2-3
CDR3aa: CASSKVITDTQYF

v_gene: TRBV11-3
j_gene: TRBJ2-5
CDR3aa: CASSLGTGGQETQYF

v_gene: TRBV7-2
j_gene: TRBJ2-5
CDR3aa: CASSLELAGVQETQYF

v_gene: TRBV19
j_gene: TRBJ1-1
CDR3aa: CASSTRGQLNTEAFF

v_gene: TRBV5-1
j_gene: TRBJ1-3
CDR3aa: CASSLNGAGAGNTIYF

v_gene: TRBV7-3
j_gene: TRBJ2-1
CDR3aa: CASSPWKMGLERYNEQFF

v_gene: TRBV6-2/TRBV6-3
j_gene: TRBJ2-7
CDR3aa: CASSYSPMGPFGLYEQYF

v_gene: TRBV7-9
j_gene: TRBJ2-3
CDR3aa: CASSPEGLVTDTQYF

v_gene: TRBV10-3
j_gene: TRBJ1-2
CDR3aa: CAISSDRGGGYTF

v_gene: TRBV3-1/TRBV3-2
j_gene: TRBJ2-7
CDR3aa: CASSQVFASGTGEQYF

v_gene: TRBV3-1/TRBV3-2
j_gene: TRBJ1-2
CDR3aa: CASSVEGSYGYTF

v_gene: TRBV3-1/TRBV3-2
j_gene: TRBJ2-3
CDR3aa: CASSQSEDTQYF

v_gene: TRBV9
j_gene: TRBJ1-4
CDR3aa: CASSVAGQGREKLFF

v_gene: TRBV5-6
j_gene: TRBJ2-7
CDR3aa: CASSPGTSWEQYF

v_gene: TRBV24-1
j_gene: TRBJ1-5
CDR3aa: CATSKGDQPQHF

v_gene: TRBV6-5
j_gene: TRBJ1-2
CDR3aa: CASSRKVNYGYTF

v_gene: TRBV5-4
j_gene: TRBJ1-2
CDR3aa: CASSLGVQGMYGYTF

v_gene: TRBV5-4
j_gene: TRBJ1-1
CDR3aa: CASSLQGVTEAFF

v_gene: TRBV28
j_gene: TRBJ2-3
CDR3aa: CASSLSRSSTDTQYF

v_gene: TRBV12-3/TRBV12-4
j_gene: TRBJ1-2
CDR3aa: CASSKDRAYGYTF

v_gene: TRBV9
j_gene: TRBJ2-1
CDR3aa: CASSRLPGTVNEQFF

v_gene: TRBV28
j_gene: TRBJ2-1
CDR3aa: CASSFYAGGPTIEQFF

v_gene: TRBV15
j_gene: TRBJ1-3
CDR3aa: CATSPFLPSSGNTIYF

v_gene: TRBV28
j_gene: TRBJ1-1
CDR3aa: CASRPGGTSEAFF

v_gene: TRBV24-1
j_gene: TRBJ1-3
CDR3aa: CATSDEDRGNTIYF

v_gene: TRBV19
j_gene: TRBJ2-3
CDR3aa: CASSIPSEPTDTQYF

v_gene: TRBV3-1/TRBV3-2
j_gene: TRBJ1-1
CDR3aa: CASSHQGVTEAFF